A selection of T cell receptor beta chains follows, all from one sample in a study of blood T cell repertoires in COVID-19. Assay used: immunoSEQ multiplex PCR; TCRdb lists only in-frame clones, some missing. The sample lists tens of thousands of clones, nearly 90% occurring once. The material sequenced was peripheral blood. The source of these receptors is a man in his fifties or sixties with acute or convalescent COVID-19. Each CDR3 is given with its conserved first and last residue. The D gene is left open where the match is weak.

TRBV10-3	.	TRBJ2-7	CAIKGHFYEQYF
TRBV9	.	TRBJ2-6	CASSPQAGANVLTF
TRBV25-1	.	TRBJ1-2	CASSDQGLGYTF
TRBV10-1	.	TRBJ1-1	CASSEYRTMNTEAFF
TRBV4-1	TRBD2	TRBJ2-7	CASSPQGLAQYF
TRBV2	.	TRBJ1-6	CASSSRVSPLHF
TRBV18	.	TRBJ1-1	CASSPQGWTEAFF
TRBV5-4	TRBD2	TRBJ2-7	CASSLELGLREQYF
TRBV6-5	.	TRBJ1-3	CASASGDIGTIYF
TRBV18	.	TRBJ1-1	CASSEQVNTEAFF
TRBV4-3	.	TRBJ1-1	CASSQDYRGNTEAFF
TRBV2	TRBD2	TRBJ2-7	CASELARYEQYF
TRBV27	.	TRBJ1-3	CASSPGGGNTIYF
TRBV6-6	TRBD1	TRBJ1-1	CASSYPQGSTEAFF
TRBV18	.	TRBJ2-5	CASSPGLSETQYF
TRBV29-1	.	TRBJ1-4	CSVDPGNNEKLFF
TRBV5-3	TRBD2	TRBJ2-5	CARSLLAGGSQETQYF
TRBV5-1	TRBD2	TRBJ2-3	CASSPSRTSGSIDTQYF
TRBV5-1	TRBD2	TRBJ2-1	CASSQSGTYNEQFF
TRBV25-1	.	TRBJ2-5	CASRGDETQYF
TRBV19	TRBD1	TRBJ1-5	CASSIVQGDQPQHF
TRBV5-1	TRBD2	TRBJ2-1	CASSQSGSSYNEQFF
TRBV6-5	TRBD1	TRBJ1-6	CASNRQGGFDSPLHF
TRBV3-1/TRBV3-2	TRBD2	TRBJ2-3	CASTLGLGADTQYF
TRBV14	.	TRBJ2-7	CASSQGYGGAYEQYF
TRBV6-5	.	TRBJ2-7	CASSYSFPGDAYEQYF
TRBV24-1	TRBD2	TRBJ2-1	CATSDLRTSGRGNEQFF
TRBV7-2	.	TRBJ2-1	CASSLAAAPYNEQFF
TRBV4-3	TRBD2	TRBJ2-7	CASSQDTAGGPEQYF
TRBV4-2	TRBD2	TRBJ2-1	CASSRPSGDYNEQFF
TRBV5-1	.	TRBJ2-1	CASSIGLINEQFF
TRBV19	.	TRBJ2-7	CASSIAGDISYEQYF
TRBV30	.	TRBJ1-3	CAWSVGGSGNTIYF
TRBV24-1	TRBD1	TRBJ1-1	CATSAHPRDRGDTEAFF
TRBV27	TRBD1	TRBJ2-2	CASSPPRDRAGELFF
TRBV10-2	.	TRBJ2-2	CASRDRTENTGELFF
TRBV6-4	.	TRBJ2-1	CASSVSGAAADEQFF
TRBV24-1	.	TRBJ1-1	CATIPSGPRAFF
TRBV5-1	TRBD1	TRBJ1-6	CASSLGDRSSYNSPLHF
TRBV12-3/TRBV12-4	.	TRBJ2-5	CASSFFETQYF
TRBV6-5	TRBD2	TRBJ2-1	CASSRGLAGAGEQFF
TRBV3-1/TRBV3-2	.	TRBJ2-2	CASSRIRVTGELFF
TRBV15	TRBD2	TRBJ2-5	CATSRTSGSGETQYF
TRBV11-2	.	TRBJ2-1	CASSLRGTGDNEQFF
TRBV2	.	TRBJ1-5	CASSEARAEQKPQHF
TRBV5-1	.	TRBJ2-7	CASSPLGHSYEQYF
TRBV6-2/TRBV6-3	.	TRBJ2-3	CASSYSQGFSTDTQYF
TRBV5-1	TRBD2	TRBJ2-2	CASSSGRLAGTGELFF
TRBV29-1	TRBD1	TRBJ2-5	CSVEADRAVWETQYF
TRBV19	TRBD2	TRBJ2-1	CASSMIGTSADEQFF
TRBV9	.	TRBJ2-7	CASSVSGYYEQYF
TRBV7-2	.	TRBJ1-2	CASSLGGFGYGYTF
TRBV19	TRBD1	TRBJ2-3	CASSIRTGTLGGTQYF
TRBV7-6	.	TRBJ1-1	CASSHLNTEAFF
TRBV5-1	.	TRBJ2-1	CASSFRDTPGGQFF
TRBV18	TRBD1	TRBJ1-4	CASSPAQGASEKLFF
TRBV29-1	.	TRBJ2-3	CSVPPRGSSTDTQYF
TRBV19	TRBD1	TRBJ2-7	CASSGTGRGTYEQYF
TRBV29-1	.	TRBJ2-1	CSVEVRRGSYNEQFF
TRBV10-3	TRBD1	TRBJ1-1	CAISDRGHNTEAFF